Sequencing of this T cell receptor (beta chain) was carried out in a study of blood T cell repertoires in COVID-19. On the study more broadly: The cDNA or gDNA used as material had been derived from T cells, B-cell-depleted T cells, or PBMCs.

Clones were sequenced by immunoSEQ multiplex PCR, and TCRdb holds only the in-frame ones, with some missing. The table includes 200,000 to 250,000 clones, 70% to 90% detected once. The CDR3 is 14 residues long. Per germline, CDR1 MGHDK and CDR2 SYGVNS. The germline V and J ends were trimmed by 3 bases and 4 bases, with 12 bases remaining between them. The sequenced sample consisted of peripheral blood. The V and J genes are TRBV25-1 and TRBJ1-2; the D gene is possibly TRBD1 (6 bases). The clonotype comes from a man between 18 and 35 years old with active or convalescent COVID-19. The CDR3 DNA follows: TGTGCCAGCAGTGATACAGGGCCCCTCTATGGCTACACCTTC. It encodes CASSDTGPLYGYTF.